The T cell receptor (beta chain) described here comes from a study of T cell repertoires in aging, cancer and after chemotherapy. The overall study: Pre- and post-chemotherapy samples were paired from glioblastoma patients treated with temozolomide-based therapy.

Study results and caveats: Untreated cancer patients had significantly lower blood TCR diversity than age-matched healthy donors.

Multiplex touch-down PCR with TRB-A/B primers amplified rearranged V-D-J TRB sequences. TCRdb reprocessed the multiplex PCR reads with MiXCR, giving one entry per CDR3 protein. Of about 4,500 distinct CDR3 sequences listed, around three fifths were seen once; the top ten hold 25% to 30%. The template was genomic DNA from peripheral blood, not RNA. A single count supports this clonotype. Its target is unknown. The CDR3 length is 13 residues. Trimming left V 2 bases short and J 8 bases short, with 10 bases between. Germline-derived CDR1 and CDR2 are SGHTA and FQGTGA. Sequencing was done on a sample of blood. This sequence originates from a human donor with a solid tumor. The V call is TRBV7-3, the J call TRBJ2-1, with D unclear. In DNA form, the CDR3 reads TGTGCCAGCAGCTTAGGCAGTCCGGATGAGCAGTTCTTC. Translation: CASSLGSPDEQFF.